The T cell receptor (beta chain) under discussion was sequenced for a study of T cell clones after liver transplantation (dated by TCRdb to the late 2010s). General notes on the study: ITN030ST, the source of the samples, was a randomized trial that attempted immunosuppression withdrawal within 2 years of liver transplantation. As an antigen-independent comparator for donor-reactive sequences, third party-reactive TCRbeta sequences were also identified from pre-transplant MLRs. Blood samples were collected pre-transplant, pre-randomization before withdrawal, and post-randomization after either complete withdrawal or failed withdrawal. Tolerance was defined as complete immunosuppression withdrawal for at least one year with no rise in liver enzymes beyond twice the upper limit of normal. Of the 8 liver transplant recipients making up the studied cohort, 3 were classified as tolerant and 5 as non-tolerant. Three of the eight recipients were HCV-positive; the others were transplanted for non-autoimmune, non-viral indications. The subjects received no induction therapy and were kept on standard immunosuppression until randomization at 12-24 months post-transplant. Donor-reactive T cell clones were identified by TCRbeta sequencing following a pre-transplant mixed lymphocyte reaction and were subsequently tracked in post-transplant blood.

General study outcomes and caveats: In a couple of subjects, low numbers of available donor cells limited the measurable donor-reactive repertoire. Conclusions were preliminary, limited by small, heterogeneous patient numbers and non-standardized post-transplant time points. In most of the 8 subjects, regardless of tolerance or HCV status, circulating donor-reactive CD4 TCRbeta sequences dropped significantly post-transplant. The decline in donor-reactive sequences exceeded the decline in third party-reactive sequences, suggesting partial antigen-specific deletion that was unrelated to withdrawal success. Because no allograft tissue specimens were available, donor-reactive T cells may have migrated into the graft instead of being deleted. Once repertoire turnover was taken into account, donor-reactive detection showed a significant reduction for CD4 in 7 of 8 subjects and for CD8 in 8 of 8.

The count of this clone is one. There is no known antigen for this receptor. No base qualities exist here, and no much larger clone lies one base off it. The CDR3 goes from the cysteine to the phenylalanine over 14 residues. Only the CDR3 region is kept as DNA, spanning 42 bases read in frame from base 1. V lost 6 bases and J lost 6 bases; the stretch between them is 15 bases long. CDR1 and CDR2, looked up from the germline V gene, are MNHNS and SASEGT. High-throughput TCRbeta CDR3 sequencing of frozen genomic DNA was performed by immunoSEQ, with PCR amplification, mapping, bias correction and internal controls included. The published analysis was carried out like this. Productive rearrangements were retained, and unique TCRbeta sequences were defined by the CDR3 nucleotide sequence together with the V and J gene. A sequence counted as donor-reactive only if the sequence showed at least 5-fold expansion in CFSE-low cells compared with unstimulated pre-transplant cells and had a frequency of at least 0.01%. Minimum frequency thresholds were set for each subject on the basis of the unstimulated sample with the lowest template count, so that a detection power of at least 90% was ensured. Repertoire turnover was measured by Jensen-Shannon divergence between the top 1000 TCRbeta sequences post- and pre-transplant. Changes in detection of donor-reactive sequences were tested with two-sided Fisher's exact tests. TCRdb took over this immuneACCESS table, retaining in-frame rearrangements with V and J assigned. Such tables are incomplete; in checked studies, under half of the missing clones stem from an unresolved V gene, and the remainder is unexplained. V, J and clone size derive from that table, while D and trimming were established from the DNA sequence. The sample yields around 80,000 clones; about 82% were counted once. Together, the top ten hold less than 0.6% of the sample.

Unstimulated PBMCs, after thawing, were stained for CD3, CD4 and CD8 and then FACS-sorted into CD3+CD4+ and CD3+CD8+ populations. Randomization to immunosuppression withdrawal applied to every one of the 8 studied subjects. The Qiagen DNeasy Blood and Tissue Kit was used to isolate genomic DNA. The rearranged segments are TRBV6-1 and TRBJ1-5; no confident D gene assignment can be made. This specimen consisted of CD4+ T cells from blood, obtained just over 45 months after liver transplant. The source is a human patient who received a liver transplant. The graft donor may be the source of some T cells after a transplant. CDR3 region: CASSLNEKGQPQHF. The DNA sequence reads TGTGCCAGCAGCCTGAACGAGAAGGGTCAGCCCCAGCATTTT.